This record concerns one T cell receptor beta chain sequence. This entry belongs to a study of shared clonotypes between healthy human individuals. CDR1 and CDR2 (germline): KGHSH, LQKENI. Trimming took off 5 bases at V and 3 bases at J, with 17 bases between the two ends. The CDR3 runs 15 residues. Libraries were prepared by immunoSEQ multiplex PCR; TCRdb keeps only in-frame clonotypes and omits some of them. Of some 1 million clones detected, roughly 80% appear once; the ten largest clones hold roughly 1.4%. The sequence derives from a man younger than 35 in good health. The sequencing input was memory CD4+ T cells sorted from blood. The subset was: CD45RA-negative fraction. V and J are TRBV18 and TRBJ2-7; D is possibly TRBD1 or TRBD2 (7 bases each). The CDR3 sequence: CASSSGGQEIYEQYF. The CDR3 region has the DNA TGTGCCAGCTCATCGGGAGGACAGGAGATCTACGAGCAGTACTTC. Filled out from reference TRBV18 and TRBJ2-7, the complete variable domain reads NAGVMQNPRHLVRRRGQEARLRCSPMKGHSHVYWYRQLPEEGLKFMVYLQKENIIDESGMPKERFSAEFPKEGPSILRIQQVVRGDSAAYFCASSSGGQEIYEQYFGPGTRLTVT.